The sequence of this T cell receptor beta chain was determined in a study of TIL therapy for anti-PD-1-resistant metastatic lung cancer. Study summary: Tumors carried a median about 1.6 non-synonymous mutations per megabase.

Sequencing used immunoSEQ v3. Libraries were sequenced to approximately 2 million read pairs (survey) or roughly 4.5-6.5 million (deep). Produced via immunoSEQ multiplex PCR; TCRdb's table is partial and in-frame only. The sample carries more than 90,000 clones, 65% recorded once. Specified time point: pre-treatment sample, taken before nivolumab and TIL therapy. Pleural nodules or supraclavicular lymph nodes made up most of the excised metastases sampled. Trimming at V came to 5 bases and at J to 7 bases, leaving 10 bases not matched to a gene. Germline loops: CDR1 LGHNA, CDR2 YSLEER. There are 15 residues in the CDR3. In the case of this clone: Its antigen is unknown.

General study results and limits: Many TIL product clones were absent from baseline tumor, suggesting clonal contraction.

The sequence was obtained from a person between 30 and 80 years old with non-small cell lung cancer. The specimen comprised tumor tissue, sampled at baseline. The chain links TRBV4-3 to TRBJ1-4, with 7 nucleotides matching TRBD1. CDR3 sequence (DNA): TGCGCCAGCAGCGACAGCGGGACAGCCGCTGAAAAACTGTTTTTT. This translates into CASSDSGTAAEKLFF.